This TCR beta chain was recorded in a study of blood T cell repertoires in COVID-19. Study details: Acute-phase and convalescent COVID-19 samples originated in the United States, Italy and Spain. Sample material is recorded as cDNA or gDNA derived from T cells, B-cell-depleted T cells, or PBMCs.

As processed by the authors: Amplifying reference gene primers gave estimates of nucleated cell counts. The method was immunoSEQ multiplex PCR; TCRdb's version includes in-frame clones alone and lacks a portion of them. V, J and clone size were drawn from that table, and D and trimming were deduced from the DNA. This sample has about 140,000 clones; 88% occur once, and the top ten carry roughly a tenth. The specimen sequenced was peripheral blood. The TCR sequence derives from a man aged 50 to 60 with active or convalescent COVID-19.

The CDR3 DNA reads as TGTGCCAGCAGGGTGGGGAGGGGCTACACCTTC. It translates to CASRVGRGYTF. This chain uses TRBV12-3 or TRBV12-4 with TRBJ1-2; D is unclear. V was trimmed by 6 bases and J by 8 bases, leaving 10 bases between them. CDR3 length: 11 residues.